These T cell receptor beta chains were read from a single sample in a study of response to subunit inactivated influenza vaccine. TCRdb used MiXCR to reprocess the RT-PCR reads, holding one entry per CDR3 protein. Of roughly 290,000 distinct CDR3 sequences listed, about a fifth are singletons. The source material was PBMCs from blood, sampled about 20 months after vaccination. Receptors were obtained from a man aged 50-75 years who received an inactivated influenza vaccine. Each CDR3 is given with its conserved first and last residue. D genes are given only for firm matches. Where a row states a size, it is once, few, many or the class of an expanded clone; other rows omit it.

d_call: TRBD1; clone_size: many; v_call: TRBV20-1; j_call: TRBJ1-6; cdr3_nt: TGCAGTGCTTCGGACAGGGGCTCCTATAATTCACCCCTCCACTTT; cdr3_aa: CSASDRGSYNSPLHF
d_call: TRBD2; clone_size: NA; v_call: TRBV3-1; j_call: TRBJ2-2; cdr3_nt: TGTGCCAGCAGCCAAAGGCGGGGGGAAGCGGGGGAGCTGTTTTTT; cdr3_aa: CASSQRRGEAGELFF
d_call: NA; clone_size: many; v_call: TRBV5-1; j_call: TRBJ1-1; cdr3_nt: TGCGCCAGCAGCCCCGGGACGGGGAACACTGAAGCTTTCTTT; cdr3_aa: CASSPGTGNTEAFF
d_call: TRBD2; clone_size: NA; v_call: TRBV7-8; j_call: TRBJ2-1; cdr3_nt: TGTGCCAGCAGCTTAAGGGTCTGGCGGGAGTACAATGAGCAGTTCTTC; cdr3_aa: CASSLRVWREYNEQFF
d_call: TRBD1; clone_size: few; v_call: TRBV27; j_call: TRBJ1-5; cdr3_nt: TGTGCCAGCAGGGGGGGGACAGGGGTTGGCAATCAGCCCCAGCATTTT; cdr3_aa: CASRGGTGVGNQPQHF
d_call: NA; clone_size: NA; v_call: TRBV4-3; j_call: TRBJ2-7; cdr3_nt: TGCGCCAGCAGCCAACAGACTAGCTCCTACGAGCAGTACTTC; cdr3_aa: CASSQQTSSYEQYF
d_call: NA; clone_size: few; v_call: TRBV6-6; j_call: TRBJ1-4; cdr3_nt: TGTGCCAGCAGTTACTCGACGTGGGGGAAACTGTTTTTT; cdr3_aa: CASSYSTWGKLFF
d_call: NA; clone_size: NA; v_call: TRBV28; j_call: TRBJ1-5; cdr3_nt: TGTGCCAGCAGTTTCTCAGGGGAGGGGGGAAATCAGCCCCAGCATTTT; cdr3_aa: CASSFSGEGGNQPQHF
d_call: NA; clone_size: NA; v_call: TRBV30; j_call: TRBJ1-2; cdr3_nt: TGTGCCTGGAGTGACCCCCCGACGGTGAACTATGGCTACACCTTC; cdr3_aa: CAWSDPPTVNYGYTF
d_call: NA; clone_size: NA; v_call: TRBV3-1; j_call: TRBJ2-1; cdr3_nt: TGTGCCAGCACCCCTGGTCATCTGCCCCTCGGTGAGCAGTTCTTC; cdr3_aa: CASTPGHLPLGEQFF
d_call: TRBD1; clone_size: few; v_call: TRBV27; j_call: TRBJ1-2; cdr3_nt: TGTGCCAGCGGGGCACAGGGGGCGAACGGCTACACCTTC; cdr3_aa: CASGAQGANGYTF
d_call: NA; clone_size: few; v_call: TRBV20-1; j_call: TRBJ2-5; cdr3_nt: TGCAGTGCTAAGATCGGGAGTAGTGTACAAGAGACCCAGTACTTC; cdr3_aa: CSAKIGSSVQETQYF
d_call: NA; clone_size: many; v_call: TRBV10-2; j_call: TRBJ2-4; cdr3_nt: TGCGCCAGCAGTGAGGGGGAAGGACTAGCCAAAAACATTCAGTACTTC; cdr3_aa: CASSEGEGLAKNIQYF
d_call: TRBD1; clone_size: few; v_call: TRBV7-2; j_call: TRBJ1-5; cdr3_nt: TGTGCCAGCAGCTTCCCGAGACAGGGACTTGGGCAGCCCCAGCATTTT; cdr3_aa: CASSFPRQGLGQPQHF
d_call: TRBD1; clone_size: NA; v_call: TRBV29-1; j_call: TRBJ1-1; cdr3_nt: TGCAGCGGCCGACAGGGTACCACTGAAGCTTTCTTT; cdr3_aa: CSGRQGTTEAFF
d_call: TRBD1; clone_size: NA; v_call: TRBV6-2/TRBV6-3; j_call: TRBJ2-7; cdr3_nt: TGTGCCAGCAGCCCTCAAGACAGGGACCGCTACGAGCAGTACTTC; cdr3_aa: CASSPQDRDRYEQYF
d_call: TRBD1; clone_size: NA; v_call: TRBV4-2; j_call: TRBJ1-4; cdr3_nt: TGTGCCAGCAGCCAAGATGGGGGACAGGGCCCTGAAAAACTGTTTTTT; cdr3_aa: CASSQDGGQGPEKLFF
d_call: NA; clone_size: few; v_call: TRBV7-8; j_call: TRBJ1-2; cdr3_nt: TGTGCCAGCAGCTTAGTTTTGGGGGGGCTGGATGGCTACACCTTC; cdr3_aa: CASSLVLGGLDGYTF
d_call: NA; clone_size: NA; v_call: TRBV5-1; j_call: TRBJ1-2; cdr3_nt: TGCGCCAGCAGTTCGGGCGAGTACTATGGCTACACCTTC; cdr3_aa: CASSSGEYYGYTF
d_call: NA; clone_size: NA; v_call: TRBV7-9; j_call: TRBJ2-5; cdr3_nt: TGTGCCAGCAGCCCTCGACTGAACCAAGAGACCCAGTACTTC; cdr3_aa: CASSPRLNQETQYF
d_call: NA; clone_size: NA; v_call: TRBV19; j_call: TRBJ2-3; cdr3_nt: TGTGCCAGTAGTTCCAACCTAGCGACACGGGCAGATACGCAGTATTTT; cdr3_aa: CASSSNLATRADTQYF
d_call: NA; clone_size: NA; v_call: TRBV28; j_call: TRBJ1-4; cdr3_nt: TGTGCCAGCAACCCATTCGGGGGGGGGAATGAAAAACTGTTTTTT; cdr3_aa: CASNPFGGGNEKLFF